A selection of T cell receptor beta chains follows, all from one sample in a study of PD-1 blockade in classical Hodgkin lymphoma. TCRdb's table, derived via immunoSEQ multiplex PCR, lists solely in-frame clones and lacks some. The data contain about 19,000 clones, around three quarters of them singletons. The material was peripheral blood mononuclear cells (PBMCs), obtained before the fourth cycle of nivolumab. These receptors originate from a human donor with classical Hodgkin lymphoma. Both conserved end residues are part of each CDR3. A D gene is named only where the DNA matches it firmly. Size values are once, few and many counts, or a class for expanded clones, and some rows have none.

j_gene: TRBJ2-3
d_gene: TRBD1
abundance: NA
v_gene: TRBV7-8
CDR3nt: TGTGCCAGCAGCATACAGGGGAGTGGTGCAGATACGCAGTATTTT
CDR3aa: CASSIQGSGADTQYF

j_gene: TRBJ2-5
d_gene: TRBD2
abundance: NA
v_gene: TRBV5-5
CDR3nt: TGTGCCAGCAGCCTCGGATCCGGGACTAGCGGGACCGAGACCCAGTACTTC
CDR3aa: CASSLGSGTSGTETQYF

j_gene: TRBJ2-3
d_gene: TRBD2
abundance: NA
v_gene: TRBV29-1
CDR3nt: TGCAGCGTTGTTCGGGGAGGGACAGATACGCAGTATTTT
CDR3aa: CSVVRGGTDTQYF

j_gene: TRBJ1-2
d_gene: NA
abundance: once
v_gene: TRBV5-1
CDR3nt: TGCGCCAGCAACGGGGGCCAGGGTACAATCTACACCTTC
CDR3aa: CASNGGQGTIYTF

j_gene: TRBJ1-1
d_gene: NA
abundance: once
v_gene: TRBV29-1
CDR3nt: TGCAGCGTTTATCCGAACACTGAAGCTTTCTTT
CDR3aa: CSVYPNTEAFF

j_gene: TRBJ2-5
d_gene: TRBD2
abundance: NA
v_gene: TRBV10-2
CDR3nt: TGCGCCAGCAGTGACCGGGGGGAGGGTGGACGAGAGACCCAGTACTTC
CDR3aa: CASSDRGEGGRETQYF

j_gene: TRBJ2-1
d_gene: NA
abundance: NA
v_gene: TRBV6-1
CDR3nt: TGTGCCAGCGCCCCCGAGGCAGGGAGGAATGAGCAGTTCTTC
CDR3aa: CASAPEAGRNEQFF

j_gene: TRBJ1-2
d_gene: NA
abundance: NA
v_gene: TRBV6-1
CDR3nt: TGTGCCAGCAGCCCACAGGGCGTCTATGGCTACACCTTC
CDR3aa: CASSPQGVYGYTF

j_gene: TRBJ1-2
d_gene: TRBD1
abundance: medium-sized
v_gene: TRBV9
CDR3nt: TGTGCCAGCAGCGCCACAGGGGGCTACTATGGCTACACCTTC
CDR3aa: CASSATGGYYGYTF

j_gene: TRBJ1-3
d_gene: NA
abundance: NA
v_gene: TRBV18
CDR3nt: TGTGCCAGCTCACCCAGGGAGGTTTCTGGAAACACCATATATTTT
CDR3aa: CASSPREVSGNTIYF

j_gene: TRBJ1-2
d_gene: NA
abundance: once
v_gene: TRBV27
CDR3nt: TGTGCCAGCAGTTTTGGTGAACTAAACTATGGCTACACCTTC
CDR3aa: CASSFGELNYGYTF

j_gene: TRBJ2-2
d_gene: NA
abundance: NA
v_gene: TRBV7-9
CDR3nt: TGTGCCAGCAGCCGGAGGGGGCCGGCGAACACCGGGGAGCTGTTTTTT
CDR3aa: CASSRRGPANTGELFF

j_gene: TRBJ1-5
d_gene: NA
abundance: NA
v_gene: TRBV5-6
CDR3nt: TGTGCCAGCAGCTTGGGTAGGGGGGGTCAGCCCCAGCATTTT
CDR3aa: CASSLGRGGQPQHF

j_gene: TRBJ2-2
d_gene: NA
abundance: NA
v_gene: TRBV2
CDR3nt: TGTGCCAGCAGTGAAATGGGGAGGAACACCGGGGAGCTGTTTTTT
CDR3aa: CASSEMGRNTGELFF

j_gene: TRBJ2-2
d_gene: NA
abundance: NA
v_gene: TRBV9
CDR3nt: TGTGCCAGCAGCGTAGGTCGGGGATCCACCGGGGAGCTGTTTTTT
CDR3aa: CASSVGRGSTGELFF

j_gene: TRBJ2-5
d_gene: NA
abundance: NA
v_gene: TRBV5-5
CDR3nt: TGTGCCAGCAGCCACCCGATCCGGGAGACCCAGTACTTC
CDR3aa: CASSHPIRETQYF

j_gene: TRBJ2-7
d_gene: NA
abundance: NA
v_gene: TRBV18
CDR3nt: TGTGCCAGCTCACTCGGACAGACTAACGAGCAGTACTTC
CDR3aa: CASSLGQTNEQYF

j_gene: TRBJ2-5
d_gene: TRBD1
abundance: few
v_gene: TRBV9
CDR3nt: TGTGCCAGCAGCGTAATACAGGGGGAGACCCAGTACTTC
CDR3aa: CASSVIQGETQYF

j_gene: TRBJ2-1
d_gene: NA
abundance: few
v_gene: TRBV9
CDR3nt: TGTGCCAGCAGCGTAGGAATAGGGGGAGCCATCTCCTACAATGAGCAGTTCTTC
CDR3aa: CASSVGIGGAISYNEQFF

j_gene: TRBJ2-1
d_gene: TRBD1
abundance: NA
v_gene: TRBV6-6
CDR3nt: TGTGCCAGCAGTGGGGGGGGACAGGGTACCTACAATGAGCAGTTCTTC
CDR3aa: CASSGGGQGTYNEQFF

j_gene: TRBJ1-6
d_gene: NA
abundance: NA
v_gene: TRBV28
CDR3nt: TGTGCCAGCAGTTTACAGTCGGGCGTTAATTCACCCCTCCACTTT
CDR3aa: CASSLQSGVNSPLHF

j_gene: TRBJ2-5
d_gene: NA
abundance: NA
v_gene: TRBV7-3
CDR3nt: TGTGCCAGCAGCTCGGGCCCCCAGAAGACCCAGTACTTC
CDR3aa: CASSSGPQKTQYF